The rows below give T cell receptor beta chains drawn from one sample of a study of T-cell reconstitution after alpha-beta-depleted transplantation in children. MiXCR was run by TCRdb on the PCR reads, yielding one entry per CDR3 protein. Of approximately 350,000 distinct CDR3 sequences in the sample, about 9.4% were seen once. The sample was PBMCs from the stem cell graft donor, taken from the stem cell graft. These TCRs come from a human donor who donated a stem cell graft to a child with acute lymphoblastic leukemia. Both conserved end residues are part of each CDR3. The order of the fields is J gene, D gene, V gene, clone size, CDR3 protein, CDR3 DNA. A D gene is named only where the DNA matches it firmly. A clone size is listed for some rows: how often the clone was seen (once, few, many), or a class if it is expanded.

TRBJ1-1 - TRBV29-1 - CSVEPPLDSREAFF TGCAGCGTTGAACCTCCTCTTGACAGCCGTGAAGCTTTCTTT
TRBJ2-1 - TRBV9 few CASSVDLLERYNEQFF TGTGCCAGCAGCGTAGATTTGCTAGAACGGTACAATGAGCAGTTCTTC
TRBJ2-5 - TRBV27 many CASSLGRAGETQYF TGTGCCAGCAGTTTAGGCAGGGCAGGGGAGACCCAGTACTTC
TRBJ2-1 TRBD2 TRBV6-5 few CASSYSRTSGRAYHEQFF TGTGCCAGCAGTTACTCCAGGACTAGCGGGAGGGCCTACCATGAGCAGTTCTTC
TRBJ2-1 - TRBV4-1 many CASSQDGWEQFF TGCGCCAGCAGCCAAGATGGGTGGGAGCAGTTCTTC
TRBJ1-6 - TRBV28 few CASSRQLNSPLHF TGTGCCAGCAGTAGGCAGCTAAATTCACCCCTCCACTTT
TRBJ2-4 - TRBV10-2 few CASSESEGPRGIIQYF TGCGCCAGCAGTGAGTCGGAGGGACCCCGGGGGATCATTCAGTACTTC
TRBJ2-5 - TRBV28 many CASGGAFLYF TGTGCCAGCGGGGGGGCGTTCCTGTACTTC
TRBJ2-2 TRBD1 TRBV20-1 few CSARRPTGDYGELFF TGCAGTGCTAGAAGGCCGACAGGGGATTACGGGGAGCTGTTTTTT
TRBJ1-2 - TRBV5-1 few CASRETVNYGYTF TGCGCCAGCAGAGAAACGGTGAACTATGGCTACACCTTC
TRBJ1-1 - TRBV2 few CASSDPGTVNTEAFF TGTGCCAGCAGTGACCCCGGGACCGTGAACACTGAAGCTTTCTTT
TRBJ2-5 TRBD2 TRBV5-1 many CAASPGLAGPVQETQYF TGCGCCGCCTCTCCGGGACTAGCGGGGCCGGTCCAAGAGACCCAGTACTTC